This T cell receptor (beta chain) appears in the sequencing data of a study of blood T cells in healthy people across ages. Study-level findings and limits: Aged donors had fewer naive CD4+ cells and lower diversity than long-lived donors.

With regard to this clonotype: The target antigen is unknown. An end of the junction does not agree with germline; a read error may underlie this.

Each donor was a healthy Caucasian individual from Russia, aged roughly 6 to 90. Through a sample-barcoded 5' primer and a J-beta primer mix, a second PCR was run for roughly 7 to 11 cycles. MiXCR, applied by TCRdb to the 5' RACE reads, yields one record per CDR3 protein. The sample gives around 1.5 million distinct CDR3 sequences, roughly a third of which show up once; 11% is in the top ten. The CDR3 runs 18 residues. The germline V gene has CDR1 SGHRS and CDR2 YFSETQ. The chain carries TRBV5-1 and TRBJ2-5; TRBD2 is a possible D gene (6 bases). The DNA end favors TRBJ2-7, so the J call may be wrong. This sequence originates from a woman between 25 and 40 years old in good health. Sequenced sample: blood. Here the CDR3 DNA reads TGCACCAGCAGCTTGGGTGGCAGGTTAGCGGCTAGTACCTACGAGCAGTACTTC. Amino acid sequence: CTSSLGGRLAASTYEQYF.